One sample yielded the 14 T cell receptor beta chains listed below, sequenced in a study of memory CD4+ T cells and cytomegalovirus serostatus. The table came from immunoSEQ multiplex PCR; TCRdb's copy has only in-frame clones and leaves some out. The sample consists of 35,000 to 45,000 clones, over 65% of them appearing once. Single viable CD3+CD4+CD8-CD45RO+ cells were sorted as the memory CD4+ T cells. Material: memory CD4+ T cells from blood. These receptors were collected from an adult in good health and CMV-seronegative.

J is TRBJ2-7 and V is TRBV10-2; tentatively, D is TRBD1 or TRBD2 (5 bases each). Trimming took 0 bases from V and 1 from J, leaving 7 bases between them. The CDR3 has 14 amino acids. The germline CDR1 and CDR2 sequences are WSHSY and SAAADI. CDR3: CASSESGRSYEQYF. CDR3 nucleotide sequence: TGCGCCAGCAGTGAGTCGGGACGGTCCTACGAGCAGTACTTC.

V is TRBV12-5 and J is TRBJ1-1; 7 bases agree with TRBD1. Trimming cost V 5 bases and J 5 bases; bases outside gene matches: 8. This CDR3 has 14 amino acids. CDR1 is LGHNT, CDR2 FRNRAP, per germline. The chain's CDR3 is CASGPDRARTEAFF. CDR3 sequence (DNA): TGTGCTAGTGGTCCCGACAGGGCGCGAACTGAAGCTTTCTTT.

The gene calls are TRBV6-6 and TRBJ1-6; perhaps TRBD1 as D (5 bases). The CDR3 spans 13 residues. Trimming pared 7 bases from V and 5 bases from J, leaving 9 bases between. Looked up from germline, CDR1 is MNHNY and CDR2 is SVGAGI (reference sequence). CDR3 nucleotides: TGTGCCAGCACTCTGGGGGATAATTCACCCCTCCACTTT. Amino acid sequence: CASTLGDNSPLHF.

The V gene is TRBV5-8, the J gene TRBJ2-3; 9 bases match TRBD1. Germline CDR1 is SGHTS and CDR2 is YDEGEE. This CDR3 spans 14 amino acids. Trimming cost V 4 bases and J 7 bases; bases outside gene matches: 7. The CDR3 sequence: CASSTTGGANTQYF. The CDR3 DNA reads as TGTGCCAGCAGCACTACAGGGGGCGCAAATACGCAGTATTTT.

The CDR3 reads CASSPGGETQYF. For the CDR3, the DNA is TGCGCCAGCAGCCCGGGGGGTGAGACCCAGTACTTC. This chain connects TRBV5-1 to TRBJ2-5; 7 bases line up with TRBD2. CDR1 and CDR2 (germline): SGHRS, YFSETQ. This CDR3 comprises 12 residues. The ends lost 4 bases at V and 5 bases at J; junction bases unmatched: 2.

This sequence joins TRBV5-5 and TRBJ1-4, with TRBD1 as a possible D gene (5 bases). CDR1 is SGHKS, CDR2 YYEKEE, per germline (reference sequence). Trimming removed 6 bases from V and 8 bases from J, with 14 bases in between. This CDR3 spans 13 amino acids. As DNA, the CDR3 is TGTGCCAGCACCCCCGACGGGACGGAAAAACTGTTTTTT. This gives the protein CASTPDGTEKLFF.

The rearrangement links TRBV18 to TRBJ1-1, with D perhaps TRBD1 (6 bases). V lost 6 bases, J lost 1 base, and 15 bases lay in between. From germline, CDR1 is KGHSH and CDR2 LQKENI. The CDR3 runs to 15 residues. The CDR3 DNA sequence: TGTGCCAGCTCTCCTCGGACAGAGCCGAACACTGAAGCTTTCTTT. Translated: CASSPRTEPNTEAFF.

This clone occurred a few times. This sequence joins TRBV5-4 and TRBJ2-7; D is uncertain. The length of the CDR3 is 13 residues. The germline V gene has CDR1 SGHNT and CDR2 YYREEE (reference sequence). V was pared by 2 bases and J by 4 bases, with 10 bases between. The CDR3 nucleotides read TGTGCCAGCAGCTTTAAAGGCGAGTACGAGCAGTACTTC. This gives the protein CASSFKGEYEQYF.

The chain joins TRBV5-1 to TRBJ1-2, with 9 bases aligning to TRBD1. Losses at the gene ends were 5 bases for V and 8 bases for J; bases not matched to a gene: 10. The CDR3 contains 14 residues. Germline loops: CDR1 SGHRS, CDR2 YFSETQ. For the CDR3, the DNA is TGCGCCAGCAGACAGGGACAGGGTGGTTACGGCTACACCTTC. This codes for CASRQGQGGYGYTF.

The CDR3 region is CASSQGDTIQETQYF. The CDR3 nucleotides read TGCGCCAGCAGCCAAGGGGACACGATTCAAGAGACCCAGTACTTC. V and J are TRBV4-1 and TRBJ2-5, with D maybe TRBD1 (6 bases). The ends were cut back, 1 base at V and 2 bases at J, with 11 bases in the middle. Looked up from germline, CDR1 is MGHRA and CDR2 is YSYEKL. The CDR3 consists of 15 residues.

The chain carries TRBV7-2 and TRBJ2-6; D gene ambiguous. Per germline, CDR1 SGHTA and CDR2 FQGNSA. Trimming cost V 2 bases and J 0 bases, with 8 bases left between them. The CDR3 covers 16 residues. The CDR3 DNA sequence: TGTGCCAGCAGCTTAACGACAAGCTCTGGGGCCAACGTCCTGACTTTC. Its translation: CASSLTTSSGANVLTF.

The J gene is TRBJ2-7, the V gene TRBV6-1; possibly TRBD2 for D (7 bases). CDR3 length: 15 residues. Trimming shortened V by 6 bases and J by 3 bases, and 18 bases separated the two germline ends. The germline V gene encodes CDR1 MNHNS and CDR2 SASEGT. The CDR3 DNA reads TGTGCCAGCAGACTACAGGGCGGGGGCCTCTACGAGCAGTACTTC. This codes for CASRLQGGGLYEQYF.

V gene TRBV19 combines with J gene TRBJ2-5; no clear D. The germline V gene has CDR1 LNHDA and CDR2 SQIVND (reference sequence). This CDR3 has 12 residues. The V end was cut by 0 bases, the J end by 5 bases, with 4 bases between. CDR3 nucleotide sequence: TGTGCCAGTAGTATAGAGGGGGAGACCCAGTACTTC. It is translated as CASSIEGETQYF.

V gene TRBV7-2 combines with J gene TRBJ1-5; D gene ambiguous. The germline CDR1 and CDR2 sequences are SGHTA and FQGNSA. Trimming cost V 1 base and J 7 bases, with 11 bases left between them. The CDR3 sequence is 14 residues long. The CDR3 is CASSLEEGPQPQHF. CDR3 DNA sequence: TGTGCCAGCAGCTTAGAAGAGGGTCCCCAGCCCCAGCATTTT.